This T cell receptor (beta chain) stems from a study of CD8+ T cells in alopecia areata. Study summary: Treated patients were dosed with oral tofacitinib, taking 5 to 10 mg twice daily. Tofacitinib dosing lasted 6 to 18 months, which was then followed by 6 months off drug.

cDNA prepared by RNA extraction and subsequent reverse transcription served as the template for sequencing. Some clones are missing from TCRdb's copy, which holds only in-frame ones; the method was immunoSEQ multiplex PCR. The sample lists some 200,000 clones, around 60% seen once, with roughly 3.3% in the top ten. Treatment indicated: oral pan-JAK inhibitor, 5-10 mg twice daily. Trimming left V 5 bases short and J 6 bases short, with 12 bases between. CDR1 SGDLS and CDR2 YYNGEE come from the germline V gene. This CDR3 is 14 amino acids long. The receptor's source is a human donor with alopecia areata. The material sequenced was CD4+ T cells sorted from blood, taken at week 4, from a patient treated with tofacitinib. The genes are TRBV9 and TRBJ1-6; no reliable D call. The CDR3 DNA reads TGTGCCAGCAGATCCTTAGCGGCTAATTCACCCCTCCACTTT. It translates to CASRSLAANSPLHF.